One and the same sample provided the 29 T cell receptor beta chains below, sequenced in a study of blood T cell repertoires in COVID-19. Assay: immunoSEQ multiplex PCR; the TCRdb copy retains only in-frame clones and omits some. The sample lists 200,000 to 250,000 clones, around 90% seen once, with about 1.5% in the top ten. Sequences were obtained from peripheral blood. These receptors were collected from a young man with active or convalescent COVID-19.

The chain uses TRBV2 and TRBJ1-5; unclear D gene. Germline-derived CDR1 and CDR2 are SNHLY and FYNNEI. V was cut by 6 bases and J by 5 bases, with 14 bases left in between. The CDR3 extends over 14 amino acids. The CDR3 DNA is TGTGCCAGCAGAGCCGACGGAGACCATCAGCCCCAGCATTTT. Translating it yields CASRADGDHQPQHF.

The V gene is TRBV30, the J gene TRBJ1-6; D is unresolved. With 5 bases removed from V and 7 bases from J, the gap between germline ends came to 6 bases. Germline CDR1 and CDR2: GTSNPN and SVGIG (reference sequence). This CDR3 has 11 residues. DNA for the CDR3: TGTGCCTGGGACGGGAATTCACCCCTCCACTTT. Residues: CAWDGNSPLHF. The whole variable domain, filled in from reference TRBV30 and TRBJ1-6, reads SQTIHQWPATLVQPVGSPLSLECTVEGTSNPNLYWYRQAAGRGLQLLFYSVGIGQISSEVPQNLSASRPQDRQFILSSKKLLLSDSGFYLCAWDGNSPLHFGNGTRLTVT.

V usage is TRBV7-6 and J usage is TRBJ1-5, with D maybe TRBD1 (6 bases). V gave up 5 bases and J gave up 7 bases, with 21 bases separating them. CDR1 SGHVS and CDR2 FNYEAQ come from the germline V gene. The length of the CDR3 is 16 residues. The DNA of the CDR3 is TGTGCCAGCAGCCTAGGAACTACAGGGTCGGGACAGCCCCAGCATTTT. Its translation: CASSLGTTGSGQPQHF.

This clone showed up just once. This chain joins TRBV15 and TRBJ2-1; 10 bases are a match to TRBD2. With 3 bases clipped from V and 2 bases from J, the junction kept 10 bases outside the gene matches. This CDR3 comprises 18 residues. Germline CDR1 is LNHNV and CDR2 is YYDKDF (reference sequence). This chain's CDR3 is CATSRTVILAGTYNEQFF. As DNA, the CDR3 is TGTGCCACCAGCAGGACAGTAATACTAGCGGGGACCTACAATGAGCAGTTCTTC.

V and J are TRBV30 and TRBJ1-2; D is perhaps TRBD1 (6 bases). Germline lookup yields CDR1 GTSNPN and CDR2 SVGIG (reference sequence). This CDR3 spans 16 amino acids. V lost 1 base and J 0 bases, leaving 15 bases between the germline ends. The CDR3 reads CAWSDENRETNYGYTF. The CDR3 region has the DNA TGTGCCTGGAGTGATGAAAACAGGGAAACTAACTATGGCTACACCTTC.

The chain uses TRBV7-2 and TRBJ1-5; D unclear. This CDR3 spans 13 amino acids. Between the trimmed V and J ends, which lost 5 bases and 5 bases, there was a span of 10 bases. Germline values: CDR1 SGHTA, CDR2 FQGNSA. CDR3 coding DNA: TGTGCCAGCAGCGCCAGACTCGATCAGCCCCAGCATTTT. Translating gives CASSARLDQPQHF.

V and J are TRBV29-1 and TRBJ1-3; 9 bases are a match to TRBD1. CDR1 is SQVTM and CDR2 is ANQGSEA in the germline V gene. V shed 1 base and J 4 bases; nucleotides not matched to a gene: 2. This CDR3 is built from 14 residues. In DNA, the CDR3 is TGCAGCGTTGAAGTGACAGGGGGAGGAAACACCATATATTTT. Protein: CSVEVTGGGNTIYF.

The chain joins TRBV3-1 (or the pseudogene TRBV3-2) to TRBJ1-6; perhaps TRBD1 as D (5 bases). Per germline, CDR1 LGHDT and CDR2 YNNKEL (reference sequence). CDR3 length equals 14 residues. V lost 5 bases to trimming and J lost 7 bases, with 12 bases between them. Here the CDR3 DNA reads TGTGCCAGCAGCGGGGGGGTCGGAAATTCACCCCTCCACTTT. Translation gives CASSGGVGNSPLHF.

This clone has a single count. J is TRBJ2-3 and V is TRBV6-6, with D tentatively TRBD1 (5 bases). V was shortened by 5 bases and J by 1 base, with 10 bases between the two germline ends. The CDR3 sequence is 14 residues long. The germline gives CDR1 MNHNY, CDR2 SVGAGI (reference sequence). Here the CDR3 reads CASSRLGGTDTQYF. CDR3 nucleotide sequence: TGTGCCAGCAGTCGTCTAGGGGGCACAGATACGCAGTATTTT.

The CDR3 region has the DNA TGTGCCAGCAGCTTAGGTATGGCTAGCGTTGAGCAGTTCTTC. Translated: CASSLGMASVEQFF. The chain joins TRBV7-2 to TRBJ2-1; D might be TRBD2 (6 bases). Germline values: CDR1 SGHTA, CDR2 FQGNSA. CDR3 length equals 14 residues. The V end lost 1 base, the J end lost 9 bases, and 13 bases lay between the germline ends. The full variable domain, rest sourced from reference TRBV7-2 and TRBJ2-1, is GAGVSQSPSNKVTEKGKDVELRCDPISGHTALYWYRQSLGQGLEFLIYFQGNSAPDKSGLPSDRFSAERTGGSVSTLTIQRTQQEDSAVYLCASSLGMASVEQFFGPGTRLTVL.

This clone occurred many times. This sequence joins TRBV4-2 and TRBJ2-2; 11 nucleotides line up with TRBD1. The CDR3 runs to 16 residues. The ends lost 0 bases at V and 7 bases at J; junction bases unmatched: 4. CDR1 and CDR2 (germline): LGHNA, YNFKEQ. The CDR3 coding sequence is TGTGCCAGCAGCCAAGACCCCGGGACAGGGGGCGGGGAGCTGTTTTTT. Translation gives CASSQDPGTGGGELFF.

This sequence joins TRBV5-1 and TRBJ1-1; 7 positions agree with TRBD1. V lost 4 bases and J lost 0; bases outside the gene matches: 6. The CDR3 is made up of 15 amino acids. CDR1 SGHRS and CDR2 YFSETQ come from the germline V gene. DNA of the CDR3: TGCGCCAGCAGCCGGTCGACAGGGCTGAACACTGAAGCTTTCTTT. Translating gives CASSRSTGLNTEAFF. Drawing the rest from reference TRBV5-1 and TRBJ1-1, the complete variable domain is KAGVTQTPRYLIKTRGQQVTLSCSPISGHRSVSWYQQTPGQGLQFLFEYFSETQRNKGNFPGRFSGRQFSNSRSEMNVSTLELGDSALYLCASSRSTGLNTEAFFGQGTRLTVV.

The CDR3 sequence: CASSGPNTGELFF. The CDR3 DNA follows: TGTGCCAGCAGCGGGCCTAACACCGGGGAGCTGTTTTTT. This chain uses TRBV7-2 with TRBJ2-2; D is ambiguous. The length of the CDR3 is 13 residues. Germline loops: CDR1 SGHTA, CDR2 FQGNSA. V lost 5 bases, J lost 2 bases, and 6 bases lay in between.

This clone was seen only a few times. This rearrangement joins TRBV5-4 to TRBJ1-1; no clear D gene. Trimming left V 0 bases short and J 0 bases short, with 9 bases between. The CDR3 covers 15 residues. Per the germline V gene, CDR1 is SGHNT and CDR2 is YYREEE (reference sequence). The DNA of the CDR3 is TGTGCCAGCAGCTTGGACGCGGGTATGAACACTGAAGCTTTCTTT. Translated, it gives CASSLDAGMNTEAFF.

The genes are TRBV28 and TRBJ2-1; D might be TRBD1 (5 bases). Deletions cut 3 bases from V and 3 bases from J, with 12 bases between. The germline V gene encodes CDR1 MDHEN and CDR2 SYDVKM. The CDR3 runs to 15 residues. The CDR3 DNA follows: TGTGCCAGCAGTTTGGGCAGGGTACGCTACAATGAGCAGTTCTTC. Translated: CASSLGRVRYNEQFF.

The gene calls are TRBV19 and TRBJ2-5; D is unresolved. V lost 5 bases, J lost 1 base, and 8 bases lay in between. Germline loops: CDR1 LNHDA, CDR2 SQIVND (reference sequence). The CDR3 has 13 amino acids. The CDR3 nucleotides are TGTGCCAGTAGTCTAACAGTCCAAGAGACCCAGTACTTC. Its translation: CASSLTVQETQYF. The whole variable domain, filled in from reference TRBV19 and TRBJ2-5, reads DGGITQSPKYLFRKEGQNVTLSCEQNLNHDAMYWYRQDPGQGLRLIYYSQIVNDFQKGDIAEGYSVSREKKESFPLTVTSAQKNPTAFYLCASSLTVQETQYFGPGTRLLVL.

The rearrangement links TRBV2 to TRBJ1-2, with no clear D. The CDR3 loop spans 11 amino acids. The germline V gene has CDR1 SNHLY and CDR2 FYNNEI. Trimming removed 7 bases from V and 8 bases from J, with 11 bases in between. The CDR3 is CASTSQGGYTF. The CDR3 region has the DNA TGTGCCAGCACTAGCCAAGGGGGCTACACCTTC. The variable domain in full, with the rest retrieved from reference TRBV2 and TRBJ1-2, is EPEVTQTPSHQVTQMGQEVILRCVPISNHLYFYWYRQILGQKVEFLVSFYNNEISEKSEIFDDQFSVERPDGSNFTLKIRSTKLEDSAMYFCASTSQGGYTFGSGTRLTVV.

V is TRBV6-5 and J is TRBJ2-3, with 8 positions matching TRBD2. Germline V gene sequence: CDR1 MNHEY, CDR2 SVGAGI. The CDR3 is 15 amino acids. The V gene end was trimmed by 6 bases and the J gene end by 2 bases; junction bases not matched to a gene: 7. CDR3 DNA sequence: TGTGCCAGCAGCCGCTTCGGGGGGGTCACAGATACGCAGTATTTT. It codes for CASSRFGGVTDTQYF.

V and J are TRBV9 and TRBJ2-2, with a tentative D call TRBD1 (5 bases). The CDR3 has 15 residues. Per the germline V gene, CDR1 is SGDLS and CDR2 is YYNGEE. V was pared by 0 bases and J by 4 bases, with 10 bases between. The CDR3: CASSVETQGTGELFF. The CDR3 bases are TGTGCCAGCAGCGTAGAGACGCAGGGCACCGGGGAGCTGTTTTTT.

CDR3 nucleotides: TGTGCCAGCAGTGTGCCCGGTCCTAACTATGGCTACACCTTC. It translates to CASSVPGPNYGYTF. The chain combines TRBV25-1 with TRBJ1-2; no firm D call. The CDR3 has 14 residues. V gave up 4 bases and J gave up 0 bases, with 9 bases separating them. Germline V CDR1 and CDR2: MGHDK, SYGVNS.

The CDR3 loop reads CASSVEQGLKQPQHF. The CDR3 DNA reads TGTGCCAGCAGTGTGGAGCAGGGGTTGAAACAGCCCCAGCATTTT. The chain employs TRBV2 and TRBJ1-5; the D gene is possibly TRBD1 (6 bases). The V and J ends lost 4 bases and 7 bases respectively, with 17 bases between them. The CDR3 has 15 amino acids. Germline V gene sequence: CDR1 SNHLY, CDR2 FYNNEI.

The gene calls are TRBV9 and TRBJ2-3; a possible D gene is TRBD2 (5 bases). Germline CDR1 and CDR2: SGDLS and YYNGEE. Trimming left V 5 bases short and J 5 bases short, with 12 bases between. The CDR3 length is 13 residues. CDR3 amino acids: CASSASFQDTQYF. The CDR3 nucleotides are TGTGCCAGCAGTGCTAGCTTCCAAGATACGCAGTATTTT.

The chain joins TRBV19 to TRBJ1-3; no clear D gene. V lost 5 bases, J lost 2 bases, and 4 bases lay in between. This CDR3 has 12 residues. Per the germline V gene, CDR1 is LNHDA and CDR2 is SQIVND (reference sequence). CDR3 DNA: TGTGCCAGTAGTTCTCCTGGAAACACCATATATTTT. This translates into CASSSPGNTIYF.

The rearrangement links TRBV7-2 to TRBJ1-5, with a tentative D call TRBD1 (6 bases). The V gene's germline CDR1 is SGHTA and CDR2 FQGNSA. This CDR3 has 14 residues. Trimming pared 4 bases from V and 2 bases from J, leaving 9 bases between. The CDR3 sequence is CASSWAGGNQPQHF. The DNA of the CDR3 is TGTGCCAGCAGCTGGGCAGGGGGCAATCAGCCCCAGCATTTT.

This chain links TRBV6-4 with TRBJ1-1; 9 bases map to TRBD1. CDR1 MRHNA and CDR2 SNTAGT come from the germline V gene. The CDR3 consists of 13 residues. Trimming removed 3 bases from V and 7 bases from J; junction bases left unmatched: 3. Here the CDR3 DNA reads TGTGCCAGCAGTGAGGCGACAGGGGGTGAAGCTTTCTTT. The encoded protein is CASSEATGGEAFF.

As to this clone: One end of the junction does not line up with germline, which may come from a read error. This sequence joins TRBV6-2 or TRBV6-3 and TRBJ2-4; 9 bases align to TRBD2. This CDR3 spans 13 amino acids. Germline V gene sequence: CDR1 MNHEY, CDR2 SVGEGT. The CDR3 DNA follows: TGTGCCAGCAGTTACCCATCAGGGCGGGAGGGCCGGTTC. Translated, it gives CASSYPSGREGRF.

This clone turned up a few times. The chain has TRBV30 and TRBJ1-2, with 8 bases matching TRBD1. The length of the CDR3 is 14 residues. Trimming at V came to 4 bases and at J to 2 bases, leaving 6 bases not matched to a gene. Germline V lookup: CDR1 GTSNPN, CDR2 SVGIG (reference sequence). CDR3 in DNA: TGTGCCTGGACCCCCGGACAGGGCAACTATGGCTACACCTTC. It yields the protein CAWTPGQGNYGYTF.

The chain combines TRBV4-1 with TRBJ1-5; tentatively, D is TRBD1 (5 bases). Trimming left V 4 bases short and J 2 bases short, with 18 bases between. CDR1 is MGHRA, CDR2 YSYEKL, per germline. This CDR3 is 17 amino acids long. CDR3 bases: TGCGCCAGCAGCCTCTCGAGTCCGGGGGGAGGCAATCAGCCCCAGCATTTT. Encoded protein: CASSLSSPGGGNQPQHF.

This rearrangement joins TRBV5-6 to TRBJ1-2; D perhaps matches TRBD1 (5 bases). The ends were cut back, 4 bases at V and 4 bases at J, with 14 bases in the middle. There are 14 residues in the CDR3. Germline CDR1 reads SGHDT; CDR2 reads YYEEEE. CDR3 sequence: CASSPGQGRYGYTF. DNA of the CDR3: TGTGCCAGCAGCCCAGGTCAGGGCCGCTATGGCTACACCTTC.